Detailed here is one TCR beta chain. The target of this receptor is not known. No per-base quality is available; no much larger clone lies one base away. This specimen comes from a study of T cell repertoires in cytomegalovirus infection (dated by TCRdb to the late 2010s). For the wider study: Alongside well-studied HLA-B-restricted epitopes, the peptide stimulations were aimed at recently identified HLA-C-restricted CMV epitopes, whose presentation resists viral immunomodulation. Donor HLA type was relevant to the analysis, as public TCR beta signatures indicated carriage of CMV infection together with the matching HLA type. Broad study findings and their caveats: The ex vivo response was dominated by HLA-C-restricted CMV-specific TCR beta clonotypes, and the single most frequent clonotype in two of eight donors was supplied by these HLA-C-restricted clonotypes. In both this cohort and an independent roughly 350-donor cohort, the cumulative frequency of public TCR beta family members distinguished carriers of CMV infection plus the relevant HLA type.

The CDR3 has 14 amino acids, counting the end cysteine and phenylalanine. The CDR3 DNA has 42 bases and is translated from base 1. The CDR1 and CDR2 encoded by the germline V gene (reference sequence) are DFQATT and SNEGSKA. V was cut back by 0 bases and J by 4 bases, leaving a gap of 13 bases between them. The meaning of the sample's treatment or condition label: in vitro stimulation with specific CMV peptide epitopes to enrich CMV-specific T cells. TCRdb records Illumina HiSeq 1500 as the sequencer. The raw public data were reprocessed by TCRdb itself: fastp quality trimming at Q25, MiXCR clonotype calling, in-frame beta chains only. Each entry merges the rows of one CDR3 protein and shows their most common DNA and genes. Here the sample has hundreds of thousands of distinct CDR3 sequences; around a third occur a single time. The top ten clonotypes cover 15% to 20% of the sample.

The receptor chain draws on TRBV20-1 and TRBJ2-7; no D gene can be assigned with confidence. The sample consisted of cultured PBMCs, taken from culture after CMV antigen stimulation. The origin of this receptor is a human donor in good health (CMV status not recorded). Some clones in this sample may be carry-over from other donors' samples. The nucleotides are TGCAGTGCTAGAGAGCCCACTCGCTATTACGAGCAGTACTTC. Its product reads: CSAREPTRYYEQYF.